This TCR beta chain emerged from a study of blood T cell repertoires in COVID-19. Study background: Sites across the United States, Italy and Spain contributed samples from acute and convalescent COVID-19. In each case, the material was cDNA or gDNA derived from T cells, B-cell-depleted T cells, or PBMCs.

Original analysis: Nucleated cell number was recorded as an estimate derived from reference gene primer amplification. The data were produced by immunoSEQ multiplex PCR, yet TCRdb's version contains in-frame clones alone and is incomplete. From that table come the V and J calls and clone size; the DNA was used to work out D and trimming. This sample has a few hundred thousand clones; around 87% occur once, and the top ten carry over 6%. CDR1 is KGHSH and CDR2 is LQKENI in the germline V gene. The V end lost 1 base, the J end lost 1 base, and 10 bases lay between the germline ends. The CDR3 runs 15 residues.

This sequence was found in a woman aged 70-85 years with active or convalescent COVID-19. Material: peripheral blood. The rearrangement links TRBV18 to TRBJ1-1; possibly TRBD1 for D (6 bases). CDR3 in DNA: TGTGCCAGCTCACCACTTAGGACAGAGAACACTGAAGCTTTCTTT. It specifies CASSPLRTENTEAFF.